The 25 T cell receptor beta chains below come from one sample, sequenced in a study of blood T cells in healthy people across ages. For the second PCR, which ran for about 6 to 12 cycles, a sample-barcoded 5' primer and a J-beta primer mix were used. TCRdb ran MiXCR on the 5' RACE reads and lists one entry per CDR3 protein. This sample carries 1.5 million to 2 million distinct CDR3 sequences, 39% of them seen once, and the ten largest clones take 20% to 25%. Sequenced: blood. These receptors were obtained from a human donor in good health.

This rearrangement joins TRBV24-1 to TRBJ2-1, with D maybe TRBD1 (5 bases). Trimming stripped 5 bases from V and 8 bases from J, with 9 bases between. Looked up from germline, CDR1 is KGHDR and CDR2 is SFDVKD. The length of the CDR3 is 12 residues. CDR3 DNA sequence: TGTGCCACCAGTGGGAACAGGCATGAGCAGTTCTTC. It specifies CATSGNRHEQFF.

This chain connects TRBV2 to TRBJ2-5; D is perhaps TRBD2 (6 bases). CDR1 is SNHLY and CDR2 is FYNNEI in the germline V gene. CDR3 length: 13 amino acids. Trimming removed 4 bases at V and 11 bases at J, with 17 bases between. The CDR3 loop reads CASSGGGIREQYF. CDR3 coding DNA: TGTGCCAGCAGTGGTGGGGGGATTAGGGAGCAGTACTTC.

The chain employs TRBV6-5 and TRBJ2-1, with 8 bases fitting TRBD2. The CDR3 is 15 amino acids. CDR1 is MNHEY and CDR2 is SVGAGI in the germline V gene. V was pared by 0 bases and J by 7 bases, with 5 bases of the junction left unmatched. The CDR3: CASSYSGTRSNEQFF. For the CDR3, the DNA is TGTGCCAGCAGTTACTCGGGGACTAGGAGTAATGAGCAGTTCTTC.

This CDR3 reads CASRPGGGIYEQYF. In nucleotides, the CDR3 is TGTGCCAGCAGACCCGGCGGGGGAATTTACGAGCAGTACTTC. This sequence joins TRBV6-2 or TRBV6-3 and TRBJ2-4; 7 bases fit TRBD2. The end of the DNA aligns better with TRBJ2-7, so the J call may be wrong. Germline CDR1 is MNHEY and CDR2 is SVGEGT. The CDR3 loop spans 14 amino acids.

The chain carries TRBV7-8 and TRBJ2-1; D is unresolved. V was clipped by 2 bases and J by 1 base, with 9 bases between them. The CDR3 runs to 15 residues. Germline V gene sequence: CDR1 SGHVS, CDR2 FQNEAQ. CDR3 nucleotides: TGTGCCAGCAGCTTAATGGTGGAGTCCTACAATGAGCAGTTCTTC. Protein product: CASSLMVESYNEQFF.

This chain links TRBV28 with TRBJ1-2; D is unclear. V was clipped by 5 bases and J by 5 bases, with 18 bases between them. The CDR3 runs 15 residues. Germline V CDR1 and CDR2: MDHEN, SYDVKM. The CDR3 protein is CASSGVGSGSYGYTF. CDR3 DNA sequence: TGTGCCAGCAGTGGGGTGGGGTCAGGCTCGTATGGCTACACCTTC.

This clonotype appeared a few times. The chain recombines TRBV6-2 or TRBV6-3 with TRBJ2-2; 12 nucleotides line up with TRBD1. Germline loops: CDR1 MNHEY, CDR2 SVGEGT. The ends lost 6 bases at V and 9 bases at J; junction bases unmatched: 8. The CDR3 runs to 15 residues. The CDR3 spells CASRMGQGAFWELFF. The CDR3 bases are TGTGCCAGCAGGATGGGACAGGGGGCCTTTTGGGAGCTGTTTTTT.

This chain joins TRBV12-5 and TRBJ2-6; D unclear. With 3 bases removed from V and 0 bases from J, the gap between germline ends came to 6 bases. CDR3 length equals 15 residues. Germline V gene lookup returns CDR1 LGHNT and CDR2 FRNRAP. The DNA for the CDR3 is TGTGCTAGTGGTTTTGACCGCTCTGGGGCCAACGTCCTGACTTTC. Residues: CASGFDRSGANVLTF.

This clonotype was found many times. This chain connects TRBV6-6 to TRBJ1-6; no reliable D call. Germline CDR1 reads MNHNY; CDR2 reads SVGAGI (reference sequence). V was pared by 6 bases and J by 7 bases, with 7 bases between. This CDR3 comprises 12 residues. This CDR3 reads CASSTGNSPLHF. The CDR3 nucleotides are TGTGCCAGCAGCACCGGGAATTCACCCCTCCACTTT.

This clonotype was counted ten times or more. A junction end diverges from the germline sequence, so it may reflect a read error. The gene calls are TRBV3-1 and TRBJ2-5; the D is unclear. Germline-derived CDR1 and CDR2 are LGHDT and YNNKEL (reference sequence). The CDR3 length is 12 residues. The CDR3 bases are TGCGCCAGCAGCCAAGACCACGAGACCCAGTACTTC. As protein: CASSQDHETQYF.

The DNA of the CDR3 is TGTGCCAGCAGTGCTGTCAGGGGCTCCTACGAGCAGTACTTC. The encoded protein is CASSAVRGSYEQYF. The chain uses TRBV2 and TRBJ2-7; maybe TRBD1 (6 bases). Trimming shortened V by 4 bases and J by 0 bases, and 10 bases separated the two germline ends. Germline loops: CDR1 SNHLY, CDR2 FYNNEI. The CDR3 has 14 amino acids.

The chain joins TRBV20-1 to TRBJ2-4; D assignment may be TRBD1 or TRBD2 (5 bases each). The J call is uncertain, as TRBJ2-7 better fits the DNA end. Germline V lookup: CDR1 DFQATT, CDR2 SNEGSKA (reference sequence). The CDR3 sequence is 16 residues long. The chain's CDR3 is CSASIPHRGSWYEQYF. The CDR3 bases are TGCAGTGCTAGCATTCCCCACCGGGGCTCGTGGTACGAGCAGTACTTC.

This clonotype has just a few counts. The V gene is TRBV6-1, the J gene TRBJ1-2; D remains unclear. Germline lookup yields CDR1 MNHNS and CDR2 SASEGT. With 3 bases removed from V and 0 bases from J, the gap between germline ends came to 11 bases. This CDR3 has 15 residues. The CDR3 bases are TGTGCCAGCAGTGATTCGCGGAAAGCTAACTATGGCTACACCTTC. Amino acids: CASSDSRKANYGYTF.

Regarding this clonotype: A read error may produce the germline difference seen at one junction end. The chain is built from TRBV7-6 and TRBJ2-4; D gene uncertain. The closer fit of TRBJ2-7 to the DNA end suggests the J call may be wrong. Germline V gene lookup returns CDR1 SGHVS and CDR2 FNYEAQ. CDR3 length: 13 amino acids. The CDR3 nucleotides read TGTACCAGCAGCTTACACTTTGACGACGAGCAGTACTTC. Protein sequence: CTSSLHFDDEQYF.

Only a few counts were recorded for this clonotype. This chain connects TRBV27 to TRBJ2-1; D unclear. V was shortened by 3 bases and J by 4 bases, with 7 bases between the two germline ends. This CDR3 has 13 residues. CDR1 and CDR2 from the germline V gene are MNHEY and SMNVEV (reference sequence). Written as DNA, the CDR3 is TGTGCCAGCAGTTTTGCCGAATACAATGAGCAGTTCTTC. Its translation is CASSFAEYNEQFF.

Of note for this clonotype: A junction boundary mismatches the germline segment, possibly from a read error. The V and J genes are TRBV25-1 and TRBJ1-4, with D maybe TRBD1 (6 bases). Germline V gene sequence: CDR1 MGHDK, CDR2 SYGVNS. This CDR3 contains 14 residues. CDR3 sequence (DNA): TGTGCCAGCAGTGAGGGGGGCGCAAATGGAAAACTGTTTTTT. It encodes CASSEGGANGKLFF.

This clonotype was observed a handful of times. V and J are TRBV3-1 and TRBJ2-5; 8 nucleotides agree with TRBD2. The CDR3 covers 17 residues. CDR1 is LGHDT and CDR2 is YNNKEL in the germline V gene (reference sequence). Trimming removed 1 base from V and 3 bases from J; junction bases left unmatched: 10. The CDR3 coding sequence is TGTGCCAGCAGCCAAGGTTGGGTTAGCGGGGAAGAAGAGACCCAGTACTTC. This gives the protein CASSQGWVSGEEETQYF.

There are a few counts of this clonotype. The CDR3 coding sequence is TGTGCCACCAGCAGGGACAGGGGGCTACGCAATGAGCAGTTCTTC. This gives the protein CATSRDRGLRNEQFF. J is TRBJ2-1 and V is TRBV15; TRBD1 matches at 11 bases. CDR3 length: 15 residues. Losses at the gene ends were 3 bases for V and 6 bases for J; bases not matched to a gene: 4. The germline CDR1 and CDR2 sequences are LNHNV and YYDKDF (reference sequence).

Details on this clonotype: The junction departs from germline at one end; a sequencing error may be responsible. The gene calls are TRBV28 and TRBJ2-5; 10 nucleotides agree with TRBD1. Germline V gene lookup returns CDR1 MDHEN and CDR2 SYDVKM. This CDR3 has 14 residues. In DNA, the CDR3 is TGTGCCAACAGTTTAGGGGGACAGGGGGAGACCCAGTACTTC. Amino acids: CANSLGGQGETQYF.

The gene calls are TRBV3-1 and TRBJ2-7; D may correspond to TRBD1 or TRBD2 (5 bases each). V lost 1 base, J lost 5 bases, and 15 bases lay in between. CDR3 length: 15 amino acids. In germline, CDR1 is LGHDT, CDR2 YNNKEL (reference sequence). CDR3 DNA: TGTGCCAGCAGCCAAGGATCAGGGAGAAGTGACGAGCAGTACTTC. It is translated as CASSQGSGRSDEQYF.

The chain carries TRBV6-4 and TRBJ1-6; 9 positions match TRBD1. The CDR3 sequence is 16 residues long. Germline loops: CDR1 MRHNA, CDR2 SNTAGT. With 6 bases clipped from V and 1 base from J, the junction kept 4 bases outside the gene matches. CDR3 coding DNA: TGTGCCAGCAGAGAGACAGGGGGGTCCTATAATTCACCCCTCCACTTT. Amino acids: CASRETGGSYNSPLHF.

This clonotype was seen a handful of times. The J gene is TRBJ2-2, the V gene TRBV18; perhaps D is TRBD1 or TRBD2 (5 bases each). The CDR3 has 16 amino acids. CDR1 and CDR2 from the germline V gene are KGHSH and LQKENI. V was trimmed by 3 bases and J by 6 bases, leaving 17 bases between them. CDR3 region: CASSPNRDPGAGELFF. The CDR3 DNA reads TGTGCCAGCTCACCTAACCGGGACCCCGGAGCCGGGGAGCTGTTTTTT.

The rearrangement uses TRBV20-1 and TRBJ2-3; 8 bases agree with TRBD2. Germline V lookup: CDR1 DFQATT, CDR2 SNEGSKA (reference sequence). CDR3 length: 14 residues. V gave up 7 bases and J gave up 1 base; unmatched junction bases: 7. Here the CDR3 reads CSVQGSGGTDTQYF. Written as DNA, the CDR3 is TGCAGTGTCCAGGGTAGCGGGGGCACAGATACGCAGTATTTT.

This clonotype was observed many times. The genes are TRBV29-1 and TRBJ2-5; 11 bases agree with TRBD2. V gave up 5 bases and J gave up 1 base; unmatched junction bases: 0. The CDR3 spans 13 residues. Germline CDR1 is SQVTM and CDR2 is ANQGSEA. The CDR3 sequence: CSVTSGGQETQYF. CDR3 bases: TGCAGCGTTACTAGCGGGGGCCAAGAGACCCAGTACTTC.

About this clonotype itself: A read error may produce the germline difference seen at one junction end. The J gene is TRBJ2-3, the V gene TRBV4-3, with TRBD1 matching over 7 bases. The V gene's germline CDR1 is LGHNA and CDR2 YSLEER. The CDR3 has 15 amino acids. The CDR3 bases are TGCGCCAGCAGCCACTACACAGGGGTCCCAGATACGCGGTATTTT. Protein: CASSHYTGVPDTRYF.